This TCR beta chain appears in the sequencing data of a study of T cells in narcolepsy. Study in general: Healthy controls were enrolled alongside patients with narcolepsy type 1 or type 2.

With regard to this clone: Its specificity is not known.

Generated by immunoSEQ multiplex PCR, the TCRdb table keeps only in-frame clones and is missing some. Found here are 15,000 to 20,000 clones, just over 85% of them singletons; the top ten hold approximately 0.66%. The V gene's germline CDR1 is LNHDA and CDR2 SQIVND (reference sequence). V shed 5 bases and J 4 bases; nucleotides not matched to a gene: 10. This CDR3 has 15 amino acids. Study observations and caveats: Blood of same and different patients, but not healthy controls, reportedly held recurring autoreactive clonotypes. Autoreactive clone sequences were missing from some blood memory CD4+ repertoires.

The specimen was memory (CD45RA-) CD4+ T cells from blood. The chain links TRBV19 to TRBJ1-1; 7 positions agree with TRBD1. This sequence originates from a human donor in good health. The CDR3 loop is CASSSQGGVGTEAFF. In DNA form, the CDR3 reads TGTGCCAGTAGTTCCCAGGGGGGTGTAGGCACTGAAGCTTTCTTT.